These T cell receptor beta chains were read from a single sample in a study of blood T cell repertoires in COVID-19. The method was immunoSEQ multiplex PCR; TCRdb's version includes in-frame clones alone and lacks a portion of them. The sample consists of a few hundred thousand clones, more than 85% of them appearing once. The specimen sequenced was PBMCs or T cells enriched from blood (not recorded which). These receptors came from a woman under 40 who had recovered from COVID-19. Both conserved end residues are part of each CDR3. Fields, in order: V gene, clone size, D gene, J gene, CDR3 protein, CDR3 DNA. A D gene is named only where the DNA matches it firmly. Not all rows give a size; the values are once, few, many and, for expanded clones, a class.

V: TRBV9
size: NA
D: TRBD2
J: TRBJ2-7
CDR3: CASSPRPSGSPYEQYF
DNA: TGTGCCAGCAGCCCACGACCTAGCGGGAGCCCCTACGAGCAGTACTTC

V: TRBV11-2
size: NA
D: NA
J: TRBJ1-1
CDR3: CASSTGWRMNTEAFF
DNA: TGTGCCAGCAGCACAGGGTGGCGAATGAACACTGAAGCTTTCTTT

V: TRBV7-2
size: NA
D: TRBD1
J: TRBJ1-6
CDR3: CASSLTGVSYNSPLHF
DNA: TGTGCCAGCAGTTTGACAGGGGTATCCTATAATTCACCCCTCCACTTT

V: TRBV4-2
size: NA
D: TRBD2
J: TRBJ2-1
CDR3: CASSQEGTTSKHEQFF
DNA: TGTGCCAGCAGCCAAGAGGGGACGACTAGCAAGCATGAGCAGTTCTTC

V: TRBV11-1
size: NA
D: NA
J: TRBJ2-5
CDR3: CASSTRPGFGETQYF
DNA: TGTGCCAGCAGCACCCGCCCAGGTTTTGGAGAGACCCAGTACTTC

V: TRBV28
size: NA
D: NA
J: TRBJ1-4
CDR3: CASSFTVNEKLFF
DNA: TGTGCCAGCAGTTTTACGGTAAATGAAAAACTGTTTTTT

V: TRBV19
size: NA
D: NA
J: TRBJ1-2
CDR3: CASSRGGSDGYTF
DNA: TGTGCCAGTAGTAGAGGAGGGAGTGATGGCTACACCTTC

V: TRBV9
size: NA
D: TRBD1
J: TRBJ2-1
CDR3: CASSAGTEFYNEQFF
DNA: TGTGCCAGCAGCGCCGGGACAGAGTTCTACAATGAGCAGTTCTTC

V: TRBV2
size: NA
D: NA
J: TRBJ2-4
CDR3: CASSEVRTVSKNIQYF
DNA: TGTGCCAGCAGTGAAGTTCGGACAGTTTCCAAAAACATTCAGTACTTC

V: TRBV7-2
size: NA
D: NA
J: TRBJ2-5
CDR3: CASSLVYRETQYF
DNA: TGTGCCAGCAGCTTAGTTTACAGAGAGACCCAGTACTTC

V: TRBV3-1/TRBV3-2
size: NA
D: TRBD2
J: TRBJ2-7
CDR3: CASSQVAGDYEQYF
DNA: TGTGCCAGCAGCCAAGTAGCGGGTGACTACGAGCAGTACTTC

V: TRBV28
size: once
D: NA
J: TRBJ2-7
CDR3: CASTADYEQYF
DNA: TGTGCCTCGACAGCCGATTACGAGCAGTACTTC

V: TRBV7-8
size: NA
D: TRBD2
J: TRBJ2-2
CDR3: CASSSTSGLAGTGELFF
DNA: TGTGCCAGCAGCTCTACCTCCGGACTAGCGGGAACCGGGGAGCTGTTTTTT

V: TRBV4-3
size: NA
D: TRBD1
J: TRBJ1-2
CDR3: CASSPHDRANYGYTF
DNA: TGCGCCAGCAGCCCTCATGACAGGGCTAACTATGGCTACACCTTC

V: TRBV5-5
size: NA
D: NA
J: TRBJ1-2
CDR3: CASSFVGDSYGYTF
DNA: TGTGCCAGCAGCTTTGTGGGAGATAGCTATGGCTACACCTTC

V: TRBV4-3
size: once
D: TRBD1
J: TRBJ2-1
CDR3: CASSHRTGINEQFF
DNA: TGCGCCAGCAGCCACCGGACAGGGATAAATGAGCAGTTCTTC

V: TRBV19
size: NA
D: TRBD1
J: TRBJ2-2
CDR3: CASSIDSQGVSTGELFF
DNA: TGTGCCAGTAGTATAGACTCACAGGGGGTCTCCACCGGGGAGCTGTTTTTT

V: TRBV4-3
size: NA
D: NA
J: TRBJ1-3
CDR3: CASSPGGIGNTIYF
DNA: TGCGCCAGCAGCCCGGGGGGGATTGGAAACACCATATATTTT

V: TRBV4-3
size: NA
D: TRBD1
J: TRBJ2-7
CDR3: CASSHGTEPSEQYF
DNA: TGCGCCAGCAGCCACGGGACAGAACCTTCCGAGCAGTACTTC

V: TRBV4-2
size: NA
D: NA
J: TRBJ1-1
CDR3: CASSPIPGTSNTEAFF
DNA: TGTGCCAGCAGCCCAATACCCGGGACTTCAAACACTGAAGCTTTCTTT

V: TRBV30
size: few
D: NA
J: TRBJ1-2
CDR3: CAWSVVSQGGGYTF
DNA: TGTGCCTGGAGTGTCGTTTCCCAGGGAGGGGGCTACACCTTC

V: TRBV14
size: NA
D: NA
J: TRBJ2-1
CDR3: CASAGQLYNEQFF
DNA: TGTGCCAGCGCGGGACAGCTTTACAATGAGCAGTTCTTC

V: TRBV19
size: NA
D: NA
J: TRBJ2-2
CDR3: CASRSLGGRTGELFF
DNA: TGTGCCAGTAGGTCTTTGGGAGGAAGGACCGGGGAGCTGTTTTTT

V: TRBV5-1
size: NA
D: TRBD2
J: TRBJ2-3
CDR3: CASSLPSGVADTQYF
DNA: TGCGCCAGCAGCCTCCCTAGCGGGGTAGCAGATACGCAGTATTTT

V: TRBV12-3/TRBV12-4
size: NA
D: NA
J: TRBJ1-2
CDR3: CANQGREYGYTF
DNA: TGTGCCAACCAAGGACGGGAGTATGGCTACACCTTC

V: TRBV28
size: NA
D: NA
J: TRBJ1-1
CDR3: CASSLGGKMNTEAFF
DNA: TGTGCCAGCAGTTTAGGGGGGAAAATGAACACTGAAGCTTTCTTT

V: TRBV6-2/TRBV6-3
size: once
D: NA
J: TRBJ2-7
CDR3: CASSGTLPSYEQYF
DNA: TGTGCCAGCAGCGGGACTCTCCCTTCCTACGAGCAGTACTTC

V: TRBV5-6
size: NA
D: NA
J: TRBJ1-6
CDR3: CASSFGVRNSPLHF
DNA: TGTGCCAGCAGCTTTGGAGTTCGAAATTCACCCCTCCACTTT

V: TRBV4-1
size: NA
D: NA
J: TRBJ2-7
CDR3: CASRQGGGGGEQYF
DNA: TGCGCCAGCAGGCAGGGTGGCGGGGGCGGCGAGCAGTACTTC

V: TRBV7-6
size: NA
D: TRBD2
J: TRBJ2-2
CDR3: CASSLTGGARTGELFF
DNA: TGTGCCAGCAGCCTGACCGGGGGGGCGCGAACCGGGGAGCTGTTTTTT

V: TRBV9
size: NA
D: TRBD1
J: TRBJ1-4
CDR3: CASSTGPGTGGQEKLFF
DNA: TGTGCCAGCAGCACTGGACCCGGGACAGGTGGCCAGGAAAAACTGTTTTTT

V: TRBV7-7
size: NA
D: TRBD2
J: TRBJ2-1
CDR3: CASSLGTAGGHNEQFF
DNA: TGTGCTAGCAGCTTAGGAACCGCGGGGGGCCACAATGAGCAGTTCTTC

V: TRBV7-9
size: NA
D: NA
J: TRBJ2-5
CDR3: CASSPVRGETQYF
DNA: TGTGCCAGCAGCCCAGTCAGGGGAGAGACCCAGTACTTC

V: TRBV29-1
size: NA
D: NA
J: TRBJ2-3
CDR3: CSPRAGHCDTQYF
DNA: TGCAGCCCTAGGGCAGGGCATTGTGATACGCAGTATTTT

V: TRBV5-1
size: NA
D: NA
J: TRBJ2-2
CDR3: CASSHAQGSNGELFF
DNA: TGCGCCAGCAGCCACGCCCAGGGATCCAACGGGGAGCTGTTTTTT

V: TRBV18
size: few
D: NA
J: TRBJ1-2
CDR3: CASSPGTYYGYTF
DNA: TGTGCCAGCTCACCCGGGACTTACTATGGCTACACCTTC

V: TRBV9
size: NA
D: TRBD1
J: TRBJ2-6
CDR3: CASSVARGTGPRLGANVLTF
DNA: TGTGCCAGCAGCGTAGCTAGAGGGACAGGCCCCAGGTTGGGGGCCAACGTCCTGACTTTC

V: TRBV28
size: NA
D: NA
J: TRBJ2-3
CDR3: CASSSLAGTDTQYF
DNA: TGTGCCAGCAGTTCATTAGCGGGCACAGATACGCAGTATTTT

V: TRBV2
size: NA
D: TRBD1
J: TRBJ1-4
CDR3: CATGTGEKLFF
DNA: TGTGCCACCGGGACAGGTGAAAAACTGTTTTTT

V: TRBV5-5
size: NA
D: TRBD1
J: TRBJ1-1
CDR3: CASSFTGGETEAFF
DNA: TGTGCCAGCAGCTTTACAGGGGGCGAGACTGAAGCTTTCTTT

V: TRBV29-1
size: NA
D: NA
J: TRBJ2-2
CDR3: CSVEDQSGELFF
DNA: TGCAGCGTTGAAGACCAGTCCGGGGAGCTGTTTTTT

V: TRBV4-1
size: NA
D: NA
J: TRBJ2-7
CDR3: CASSQGEGNYEQYF
DNA: TGCGCCAGCAGCCAAGGCGAGGGTAACTACGAGCAGTACTTC

V: TRBV5-8
size: NA
D: NA
J: TRBJ2-2
CDR3: CASSPGTREDTGELFF
DNA: TGTGCCAGCAGCCCCGGGACCAGGGAGGACACCGGGGAGCTGTTTTTT

V: TRBV19
size: NA
D: TRBD1
J: TRBJ2-7
CDR3: CASSMGQSYEQYF
DNA: TGTGCCAGTAGTATGGGACAGAGCTACGAGCAGTACTTC

V: TRBV7-2
size: once
D: NA
J: TRBJ1-2
CDR3: CASSLWAQLNYGYTF
DNA: TGTGCCAGCAGCCTCTGGGCCCAACTGAACTATGGCTACACCTTC

V: TRBV5-4
size: NA
D: NA
J: TRBJ2-2
CDR3: CASSPRGGSSGELFF
DNA: TGTGCCAGCAGCCCCCGCGGGGGCTCGTCCGGGGAGCTGTTTTTT

V: TRBV28
size: NA
D: TRBD1
J: TRBJ2-2
CDR3: CASTPGQGLAGELFF
DNA: TGTGCCAGCACACCGGGACAGGGGTTAGCCGGGGAGCTGTTTTTT

V: TRBV15
size: NA
D: NA
J: TRBJ2-1
CDR3: CATSRDFSGQFF
DNA: TGTGCCACCAGCAGAGATTTTAGTGGGCAGTTCTTC

V: TRBV24-1
size: NA
D: TRBD2
J: TRBJ2-1
CDR3: CATSDLTSGRGSYNEQFF
DNA: TGTGCCACCAGTGATTTGACTAGCGGGAGGGGGTCCTACAATGAGCAGTTCTTC

V: TRBV5-4
size: NA
D: TRBD1
J: TRBJ1-1
CDR3: CASSWPGGLNTEAFF
DNA: TGTGCCAGCAGCTGGCCAGGGGGGTTGAACACTGAAGCTTTCTTT